This entry is about one T cell receptor (beta chain). This entry belongs to a study of blood T cell repertoires in COVID-19. Study information: Some COVID-19 samples were acute and others convalescent; all came from the United States, Italy and Spain.

Looked up from germline, CDR1 is SGHAT and CDR2 is FQNNGV. The V and J ends lost 1 base and 7 bases respectively, with 4 bases between them. This CDR3 is 11 amino acids long. In the original analysis: Cell counts per sample came from amplifying reference gene primers. Libraries were prepared by immunoSEQ multiplex PCR; TCRdb keeps only in-frame clonotypes and omits some of them. That table supplies the V and J calls and clone size; D and trimming were determined from the DNA. This sample has 310,000 or so clones, with about nine tenths found just once. The sample comprised peripheral blood. The TCR was taken from a woman aged 50 to 60 who had recovered from COVID-19. The V and J genes are TRBV11-2 and TRBJ1-1; D gene ambiguous. In nucleotides, the CDR3 is TGTGCCAGCAGCTTAGCGGGTGAAGCTTTCTTT. Its translation: CASSLAGEAFF.